Detailed here is one T cell receptor beta chain. Antigen unknown. Sequenced by immunoSEQ multiplex PCR; TCRdb stores in-frame clones only, minus some. The sample records roughly 86,000 clones, about 96% being singletons. V shed 5 bases and J 4 bases; nucleotides not matched to a gene: 8. CDR3 length: 16 residues. Germline loops: CDR1 MDHEN, CDR2 SYDVKM. The sample originates from a study of cytomegalovirus exposure and HLA in healthy donors. Study summary: Both the 120 validation repertoires and the roughly 620 first-cohort repertoires used the same platform, as reported by a later analysis. Whole-study findings and limits: Reportedly, cytomegalovirus status was diagnosed with high sensitivity and specificity. The tendency of first-cohort TCR clusters to co-occur in the roughly 130 validation repertoires emerged from a later analysis.

The sample taken for sequencing was PBMCs. The chain joins TRBV28 to TRBJ2-2, with 9 bases identical to TRBD1. The sequence was collected from a man between 18 and 35 years old in good health and CMV-seropositive. Written as DNA, the CDR3 is TGTGCCAGCAGTCGTATTCCGGGACAGGGCACCGGGGAGCTGTTTTTT. It encodes CASSRIPGQGTGELFF.